Shown below are 32 T cell receptor beta chains from a single sample sequenced in a study of human T cells and chemical hapten exposure. TCRdb recomputed calls from the RACE reads with MiXCR, one row per CDR3 protein. This sample has about 130,000 distinct CDR3 sequences, with approximately 9.1% found just once. Time point here: healthy volunteer bleed at 2 weeks. Whole blood, unfractionated, served as the material for total RNA extraction. Sequencing was performed on whole blood. Source of these receptors: a male donor in good health. Some clones in this sample may be carry-over from other donors' samples.

The chain couples TRBV7-2 to TRBJ1-4; D perhaps matches TRBD1 (5 bases). The CDR3 is made up of 16 amino acids. V was cut by 4 bases and J by 0 bases, with 12 bases left in between. Germline V gene data show CDR1 as SGHTA and CDR2 as FQGNSA. The CDR3 DNA reads TGTGCCAGCAGCTCCGGACACTCCACAACTAATGAAAAACTGTTTTTT. This translates into CASSSGHSTTNEKLFF.

This rearrangement joins TRBV29-1 to TRBJ1-3, with D perhaps TRBD1 (5 bases). The CDR3 is 13 amino acids. The V and J ends lost 4 bases and 0 bases respectively, with 7 bases between them. CDR1 is SQVTM, CDR2 ANQGSEA, per germline. This chain's CDR3 is CSVGGLSGNTIYF. The CDR3 DNA reads TGCAGCGTTGGGGGCCTCTCTGGAAACACCATATATTTT.

This clonotype was counted between two and nine times. The chain is built from TRBV28 and TRBJ2-3; TRBD1 agrees at 9 bases. CDR1 and CDR2 (germline): MDHEN, SYDVKM. With 4 bases clipped from V and 6 bases from J, the junction kept 17 bases outside the gene matches. The CDR3 runs to 18 residues. The CDR3 sequence is CASSSIPGQGLGTDTQYF. The CDR3 region has the DNA TGTGCCAGCAGTTCTATACCGGGACAGGGACTGGGAACGGATACGCAGTATTTT.

The chain has TRBV7-2 and TRBJ2-7, with 8 bases aligning to TRBD1. Germline CDR1 reads SGHTA; CDR2 reads FQGNSA. The V segment lost 5 bases and the J segment 3 bases; nucleotides outside the gene matches: 15. The CDR3 is 17 amino acids. The DNA for the CDR3 is TGTGCCAGCAGCCCCTTCTCGCCCGGGACAGGAAACTACGAGCAGTACTTC. This codes for CASSPFSPGTGNYEQYF.

V usage is TRBV19 and J usage is TRBJ1-5; D may be TRBD1 (6 bases). The CDR3 is made up of 14 amino acids. Per the germline V gene, CDR1 is LNHDA and CDR2 is SQIVND (reference sequence). The germline V and J ends were trimmed by 7 bases and 1 base, with 11 bases remaining between them. The CDR3 DNA sequence: TGTGCCAGTAAGCCTCAGGGGAGCAATCAGCCCCAGCATTTT. This sequence encodes CASKPQGSNQPQHF.

This clonotype was seen only a few times. V usage is TRBV5-4 and J usage is TRBJ2-1, with D maybe TRBD2 (5 bases). This CDR3 contains 14 residues. The V and J ends lost 4 bases and 3 bases respectively, with 11 bases between them. CDR1 SGHNT and CDR2 YYREEE come from the germline V gene (reference sequence). CDR3 loop: CASSPIGIYNEQFF. The DNA of the CDR3 is TGTGCCAGCAGCCCTATCGGGATCTACAATGAGCAGTTCTTC.

This clonotype was counted at least ten times. The chain uses TRBV7-9 and TRBJ2-2; D is unresolved. This CDR3 region has 12 residues. The V end was cut by 5 bases, the J end by 7 bases, with 8 bases between. Germline V lookup: CDR1 SEHNR, CDR2 FQNEAQ (reference sequence). The CDR3 nucleotides are TGTGCCAGCAGCCCCGGCGTCGGGGAGCTGTTTTTT. Encoded protein: CASSPGVGELFF.

The V call is TRBV12-5, the J call TRBJ2-3; D not certain. Trimming took 6 bases from V and 2 from J, leaving 6 bases between them. From germline, CDR1 is LGHNT and CDR2 FRNRAP. This CDR3 has 12 residues. The CDR3 sequence is CASGLHTDTQYF. CDR3 nucleotide sequence: TGTGCTAGTGGCCTCCACACAGATACGCAGTATTTT.

The chain carries TRBV2 and TRBJ1-5, with D possibly matching TRBD1 (5 bases). Per the germline V gene, CDR1 is SNHLY and CDR2 is FYNNEI. Trimming took off 4 bases at V and 5 bases at J, with 15 bases between the two ends. The CDR3 spans 15 residues. Here the CDR3 DNA reads TGTGCCAGCAGTGGTAGGGGCGGAGGGGATCAGCCCCAGCATTTT. This translates into CASSGRGGGDQPQHF. Full variable domain (rest looked up from reference TRBV2 and TRBJ1-5): EPEVTQTPSHQVTQMGQEVILRCVPISNHLYFYWYRQILGQKVEFLVSFYNNEISEKSEIFDDQFSVERPDGSNFTLKIRSTKLEDSAMYFCASSGRGGGDQPQHFGDGTRLSIL.

This chain connects TRBV5-4 to TRBJ2-5; 7 bases are shared with TRBD1. This CDR3 has 16 amino acids. V shed 3 bases, J shed 5 bases, and the junction held 13 bases outside the gene matches. In germline, CDR1 is SGHNT, CDR2 YYREEE (reference sequence). CDR3 sequence (DNA): TGTGCCAGCAGCTCTTCTCGACAGGGCAACGGCGAGACCCAGTACTTC. Translating it yields CASSSSRQGNGETQYF.

V and J are TRBV19 and TRBJ1-2, with unresolved D. CDR1 and CDR2 (germline): LNHDA, SQIVND (reference sequence). There are 13 residues in the CDR3. V lost 1 base to trimming and J lost 8 bases, with 11 bases between them. CDR3 in amino acids: CASSIAGLDGYTF. The CDR3 DNA is TGTGCCAGTAGTATAGCTGGGTTGGACGGCTACACCTTC.

The chain is built from TRBV4-1 and TRBJ2-5, with a possible D match to TRBD1 (6 bases). This CDR3 is 15 amino acids long. Germline V CDR1 and CDR2: MGHRA, YSYEKL. Trimming stripped 4 bases from V and 6 bases from J, with 18 bases between. In DNA form, the CDR3 reads TGCGCCAGCAGCCCGGTAGGACAGCAAGAGAAGACCCAGTACTTC. This gives the protein CASSPVGQQEKTQYF.

The CDR3 bases are TGTGCCAGCTCACCTAATCCAGGCCCCAACGTGATAAACTATGGCTACACCTTC. This encodes CASSPNPGPNVINYGYTF. The J gene is TRBJ1-2, the V gene TRBV18; D is unclear. Germline CDR1 and CDR2: KGHSH and LQKENI. The CDR3 has 18 residues. Trimming cost V 3 bases and J 2 bases, with 22 bases left between them. Variable domain in full (rest from reference TRBV18 and TRBJ1-2): NAGVMQNPRHLVRRRGQEARLRCSPMKGHSHVYWYRQLPEEGLKFMVYLQKENIIDESGMPKERFSAEFPKEGPSILRIQQVVRGDSAAYFCASSPNPGPNVINYGYTFGSGTRLTVV.

This clonotype appeared many times. The CDR3 DNA follows: TGTGCCAGCAGCCAAGCGGCAGCTCCCTACGAGCAGTACTTC. Translation: CASSQAAAPYEQYF. The chain has TRBV14 and TRBJ2-7, with D uncertain. Germline lookup yields CDR1 SGHDN and CDR2 FVKESK. V was cut by 1 base and J by 2 bases, with 9 bases left in between. The CDR3 spans 14 residues.

This chain links TRBV7-6 with TRBJ1-1; 7 positions agree with TRBD1. The V gene end was trimmed by 4 bases and the J gene end by 0 bases; junction bases not matched to a gene: 5. The CDR3 is 15 residues long. Germline CDR1 and CDR2: SGHVS and FNYEAQ. CDR3 region: CASSSGTVLNTEAFF. CDR3 nucleotide sequence: TGTGCCAGCAGCTCCGGGACAGTTCTGAACACTGAAGCTTTCTTT.

The chain uses TRBV29-1 and TRBJ2-1, with D maybe TRBD2 (6 bases). The V end lost 6 bases, the J end lost 2 bases, and 11 bases lay between the germline ends. The CDR3 contains 13 residues. Per germline, CDR1 SQVTM and CDR2 ANQGSEA. The CDR3 protein is CSVVAVTYNEQFF. The CDR3 nucleotides are TGCAGCGTCGTAGCGGTAACCTACAATGAGCAGTTCTTC.

The rearrangement uses TRBV12-5 and TRBJ1-6; D might be TRBD1 (6 bases). The CDR3 runs to 16 residues. Trimming took 1 base from V and 0 from J, leaving 7 bases between them. Germline V gene sequence: CDR1 LGHNT, CDR2 FRNRAP. The CDR3 protein is CASGLGTASYNSPLHF. CDR3 DNA sequence: TGTGCTAGTGGTTTGGGGACAGCCTCCTATAATTCACCCCTCCACTTT.

The chain recombines TRBV29-1 with TRBJ2-7; D unclear. The CDR3 consists of 14 residues. Deletions cut 7 bases from V and 2 bases from J, with 18 bases between. Germline V gene data show CDR1 as SQVTM and CDR2 as ANQGSEA. CDR3 DNA sequence: TGCAGCGCAACTCTCGCCCGGAACCCCTACGAGCAGTACTTC. Amino acids: CSATLARNPYEQYF.

There are a few counts of this clonotype. The gene calls are TRBV6-2 or TRBV6-3 and TRBJ2-6, with unresolved D. Trimming removed 6 bases from V and 0 bases from J, with 12 bases in between. The CDR3 loop spans 16 amino acids. Germline CDR1 is MNHEY and CDR2 is SVGEGT. DNA for the CDR3: TGTGCCAGCAGCTCGGGTCTCAGCTCTGGGGCCAACGTCCTGACTTTC. Translated: CASSSGLSSGANVLTF.

This chain joins TRBV12-3 or TRBV12-4 and TRBJ2-3; a weak D match, TRBD2 (7 bases). This CDR3 has 14 amino acids. Deletions cut 3 bases from V and 6 bases from J, with 13 bases between. CDR3 sequence (DNA): TGTGCCAGCAGTTTGGATCGGGGGGCCGATACGCAGTATTTT. This encodes CASSLDRGADTQYF.

Comment on this clonotype: Sequence at one end of the junction differs from germline and may be a read error. This sequence joins TRBV7-9 and TRBJ2-3; D might be TRBD1 or TRBD2, each matching 5 bases. Germline CDR1 reads SEHNR; CDR2 reads FQNEAQ (reference sequence). This CDR3 is built from 18 residues. The CDR3: CTSSPPGPFLLSTDTQYF. The CDR3 bases are TGTACCAGCAGCCCACCGGGGCCGTTTCTGTTAAGCACAGATACGCAGTATTTT.

This clonotype appeared a few times. The J gene is TRBJ1-1, the V gene TRBV29-1; 7 bases align to TRBD1. J was trimmed by 10 bases and V by 4 bases; bases with no gene match: 3. Germline lookup yields CDR1 SQVTM and CDR2 ANQGSEA. This CDR3 is built from 10 residues. CDR3 region: CSVGAGGAFF. Written as DNA, the CDR3 is TGCAGCGTTGGGGCAGGGGGAGCTTTCTTT.

V is TRBV21-1 and J is TRBJ1-1. TRBV21-1 represents a pseudogene. This CDR3 comprises 11 residues. The CDR3 is CASTLNTEAFF. The CDR3 bases are TGTGCCAGCACCTTGAACACTGAAGCTTTCTTT.

The chain's CDR3 is CASTLQGVNSPLHF. The CDR3 region has the DNA TGTGCCAGCACCTTACAGGGAGTTAATTCACCCCTCCACTTT. The V call is TRBV2, the J call TRBJ1-6; weak D call: TRBD1 (6 bases). The CDR3 length is 14 residues. Trimming stripped 7 bases from V and 6 bases from J, with 13 bases between. Germline CDR1 and CDR2: SNHLY and FYNNEI.

This clonotype was counted between two and nine times. The V and J genes are TRBV3-1 and TRBJ2-2; a weak D match, TRBD1 (6 bases). Trimming took off 6 bases at V and 4 bases at J, with 18 bases between the two ends. The germline gives CDR1 LGHDT, CDR2 YNNKEL (reference sequence). This CDR3 has 16 residues. In DNA, the CDR3 is TGTGCCAGCAGACACCTCCTGGGGGCGGCCACCGGGGAGCTGTTTTTT. Protein: CASRHLLGAATGELFF.

The rearrangement joins TRBV28 to TRBJ1-1; possible D gene TRBD1, 6 bases. The CDR3 runs 11 residues. CDR1 and CDR2 from the germline V gene are MDHEN and SYDVKM. The ends were cut back, 8 bases at V and 6 bases at J, with 10 bases in the middle. The CDR3 reads CASVGGPEAFF. The CDR3 coding sequence is TGTGCCAGCGTCGGGGGGCCTGAAGCTTTCTTT.

Ten or more counts support this clonotype. V and J are TRBV6-5 and TRBJ2-1; TRBD1 is a possible D gene (6 bases). Germline V gene sequence: CDR1 MNHEY, CDR2 SVGAGI. CDR3 size: 13 residues. V lost 6 bases, J lost 1 base, and 7 bases lay in between. CDR3 in amino acids: CASRQGSYNEQFF. CDR3 DNA sequence: TGTGCCAGCAGACAGGGTTCCTACAATGAGCAGTTCTTC.

Note on this clonotype: Its ends do not fully match the called genes, so a read error is possible. This chain links TRBV10-3 with TRBJ2-3, with 9 bases identical to TRBD2. The CDR3 length is 14 residues. CDR1 and CDR2 (germline): ENHRY, SYGVKD. The CDR3 is CTIRAGGRVDTQYF. The CDR3 DNA follows: TGTACCATCCGGGCAGGCGGGAGGGTAGATACGCAGTATTTT.

J is TRBJ1-2 and V is TRBV7-8, with a tentative D call TRBD1 (5 bases). This CDR3 has 12 amino acids. In germline, CDR1 is SGHVS, CDR2 FQNEAQ. Between the trimmed V and J ends, which lost 2 bases and 8 bases, there was a span of 9 bases. In DNA, the CDR3 is TGTGCCAGCAGCTTACCAGGGACCGGCTACACCTTC. It codes for CASSLPGTGYTF.

This clonotype was detected only a few times. The V and J genes are TRBV5-5 and TRBJ2-1; 9 positions match TRBD1. From germline, CDR1 is SGHKS and CDR2 YYEKEE (reference sequence). This CDR3 is built from 17 residues. The ends lost 3 bases at V and 9 bases at J; junction bases unmatched: 16. The CDR3, as DNA: TGTGCCAGCAGCTCAAACGTACAGGGGGCAGCTTACGGTGAGCAGTTCTTC. It is translated as CASSSNVQGAAYGEQFF.

This clonotype was seen many times. The chain combines TRBV6-4 with TRBJ2-1; TRBD2 agrees at 11 bases. The junction had 13 bases not matched to a gene; V was cut back by 7 bases and J by 8 bases. The germline CDR1 and CDR2 sequences are MRHNA and SNTAGT. This CDR3 is 16 amino acids long. The DNA of the CDR3 is TGTGCCAGCACCCCCGAAGGGGTTAGCGGGAGGGATGAGCAGTTCTTC. Amino acids: CASTPEGVSGRDEQFF.

This rearrangement joins TRBV29-1 to TRBJ1-1; the D is unclear. V gave up 4 bases and J gave up 0 bases, with 15 bases separating them. CDR3 length equals 15 residues. The germline V gene has CDR1 SQVTM and CDR2 ANQGSEA. The CDR3 sequence: CSVGPAGRMNTEAFF. CDR3 nucleotides: TGCAGCGTTGGTCCGGCAGGACGGATGAACACTGAAGCTTTCTTT.